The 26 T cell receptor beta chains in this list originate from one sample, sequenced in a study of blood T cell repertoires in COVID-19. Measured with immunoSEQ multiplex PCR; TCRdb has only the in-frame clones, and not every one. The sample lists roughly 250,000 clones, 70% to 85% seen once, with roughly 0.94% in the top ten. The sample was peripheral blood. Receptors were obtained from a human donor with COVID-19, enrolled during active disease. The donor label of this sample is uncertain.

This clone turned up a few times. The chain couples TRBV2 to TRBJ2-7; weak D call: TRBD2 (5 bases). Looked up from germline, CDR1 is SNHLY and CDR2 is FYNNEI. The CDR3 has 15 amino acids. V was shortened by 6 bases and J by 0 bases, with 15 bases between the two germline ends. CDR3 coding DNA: TGTGCCAGCAGCGGAAAATTAGGACTCTCCTACGAGCAGTACTTC. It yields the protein CASSGKLGLSYEQYF.

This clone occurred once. The CDR3 loop is CASSSLAGGPIEETQYF. The CDR3 DNA reads TGTGCCAGCAGTTCGCTAGCGGGAGGACCGATAGAAGAGACCCAGTACTTC. The J gene is TRBJ2-5, the V gene TRBV5-5, with 11 bases aligning to TRBD2. The CDR3 runs to 17 residues. With V trimmed by 5 bases and J by 3 bases, 12 bases remained unmatched. Germline V CDR1 and CDR2: SGHKS, YYEKEE (reference sequence).

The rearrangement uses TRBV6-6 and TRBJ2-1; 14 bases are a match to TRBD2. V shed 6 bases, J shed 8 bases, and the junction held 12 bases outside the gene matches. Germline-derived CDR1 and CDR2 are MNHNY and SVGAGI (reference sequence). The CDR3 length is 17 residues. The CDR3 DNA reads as TGTGCCAGCAGACGAACAACCGGGACTAGCGGGAGAGATGAGCAGTTCTTC. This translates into CASRRTTGTSGRDEQFF.

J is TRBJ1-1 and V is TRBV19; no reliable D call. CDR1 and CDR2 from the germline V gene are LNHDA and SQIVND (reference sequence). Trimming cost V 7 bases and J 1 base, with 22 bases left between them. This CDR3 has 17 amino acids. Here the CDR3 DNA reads TGTGCCAGTATCCACCCGAGGACGGGGAGGACGAACACTGAAGCTTTCTTT. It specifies CASIHPRTGRTNTEAFF.

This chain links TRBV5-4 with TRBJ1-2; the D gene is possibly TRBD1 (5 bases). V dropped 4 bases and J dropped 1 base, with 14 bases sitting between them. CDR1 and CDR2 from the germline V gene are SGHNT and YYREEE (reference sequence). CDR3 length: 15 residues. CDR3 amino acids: CASSIAGGFNYGYTF. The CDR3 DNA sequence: TGTGCCAGCAGCATCGCCGGGGGTTTTAACTATGGCTACACCTTC.

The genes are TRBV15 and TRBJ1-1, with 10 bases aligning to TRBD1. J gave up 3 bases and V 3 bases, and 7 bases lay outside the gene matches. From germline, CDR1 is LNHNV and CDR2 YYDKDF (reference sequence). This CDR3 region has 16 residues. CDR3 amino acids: CATSSDRDRGDTEAFF. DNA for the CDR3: TGTGCCACCAGCAGTGACCGGGACAGGGGCGACACTGAAGCTTTCTTT.

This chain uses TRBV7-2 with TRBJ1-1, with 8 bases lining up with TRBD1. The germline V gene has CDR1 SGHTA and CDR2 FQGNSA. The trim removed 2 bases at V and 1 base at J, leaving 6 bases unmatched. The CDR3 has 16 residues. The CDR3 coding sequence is TGTGCCAGCAGCTTAACGATTGGACAGGGGAACACTGAAGCTTTCTTT. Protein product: CASSLTIGQGNTEAFF.

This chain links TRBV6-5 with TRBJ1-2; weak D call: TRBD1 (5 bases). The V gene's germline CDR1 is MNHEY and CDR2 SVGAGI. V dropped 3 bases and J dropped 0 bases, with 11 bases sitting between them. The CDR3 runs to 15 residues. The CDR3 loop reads CASSYDRRTNYGYTF. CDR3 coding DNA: TGTGCCAGCAGTTATGACAGAAGGACTAACTATGGCTACACCTTC.

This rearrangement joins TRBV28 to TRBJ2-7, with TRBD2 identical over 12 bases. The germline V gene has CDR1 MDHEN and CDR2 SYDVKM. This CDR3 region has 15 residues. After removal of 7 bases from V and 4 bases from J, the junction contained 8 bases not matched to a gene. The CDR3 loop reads CASTLLAGGPYEQYF. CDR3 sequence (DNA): TGTGCCAGCACCCTGCTAGCGGGAGGGCCATACGAGCAGTACTTC.

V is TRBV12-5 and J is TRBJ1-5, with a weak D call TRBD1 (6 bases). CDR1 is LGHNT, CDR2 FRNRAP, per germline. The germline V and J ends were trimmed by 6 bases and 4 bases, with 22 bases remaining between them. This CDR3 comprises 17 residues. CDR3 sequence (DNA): TGTGCTAGTGGCTCTTACAGGGATTCAGGCGAAAATCAGCCCCAGCATTTT. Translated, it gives CASGSYRDSGENQPQHF.

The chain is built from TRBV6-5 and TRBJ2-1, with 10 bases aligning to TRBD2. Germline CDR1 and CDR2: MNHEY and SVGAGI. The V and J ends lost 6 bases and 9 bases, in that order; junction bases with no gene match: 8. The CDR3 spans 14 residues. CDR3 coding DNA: TGTGCCAGCAGGTCTAGCGGGAGCTTCGGTGAGCAGTTCTTC. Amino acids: CASRSSGSFGEQFF.

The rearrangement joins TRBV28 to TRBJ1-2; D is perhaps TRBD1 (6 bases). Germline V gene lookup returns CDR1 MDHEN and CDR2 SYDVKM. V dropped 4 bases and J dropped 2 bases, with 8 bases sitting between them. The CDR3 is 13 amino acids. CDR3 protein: CASSSGTNYGYTF. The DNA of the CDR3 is TGTGCCAGCAGTTCAGGGACAAACTATGGCTACACCTTC.

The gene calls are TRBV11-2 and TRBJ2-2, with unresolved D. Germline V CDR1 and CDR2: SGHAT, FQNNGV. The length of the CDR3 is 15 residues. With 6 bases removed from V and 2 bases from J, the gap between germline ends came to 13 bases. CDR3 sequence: CASSLIRINTGELFF. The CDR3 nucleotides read TGTGCCAGCAGTCTAATTCGTATTAACACCGGGGAGCTGTTTTTT.

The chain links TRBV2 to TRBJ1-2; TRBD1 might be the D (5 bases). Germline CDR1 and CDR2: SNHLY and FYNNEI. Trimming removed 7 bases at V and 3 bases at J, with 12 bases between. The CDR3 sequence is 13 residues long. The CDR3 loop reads CASTADIYYGYTF. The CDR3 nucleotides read TGTGCCAGCACCGCGGACATCTACTATGGCTACACCTTC.

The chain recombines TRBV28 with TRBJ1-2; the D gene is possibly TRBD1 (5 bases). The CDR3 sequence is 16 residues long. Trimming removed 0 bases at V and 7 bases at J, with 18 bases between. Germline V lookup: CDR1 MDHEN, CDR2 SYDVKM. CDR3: CASSLWGTGRLSGYTF. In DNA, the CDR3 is TGTGCCAGCAGTTTATGGGGGACTGGCAGGTTAAGTGGCTACACCTTC.

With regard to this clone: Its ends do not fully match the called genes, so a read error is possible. CDR3 residues: CASSLGGTGEETQYF. As DNA, the CDR3 is TGTGCTAGCAGCTTAGGAGGGACAGGGGAAGAGACCCAGTACTTC. This rearrangement joins TRBV7-7 to TRBJ2-5; TRBD1 agrees at 10 bases. The CDR3 covers 15 residues. CDR1 is SSHAT, CDR2 FNYEAQ, per germline (reference sequence).

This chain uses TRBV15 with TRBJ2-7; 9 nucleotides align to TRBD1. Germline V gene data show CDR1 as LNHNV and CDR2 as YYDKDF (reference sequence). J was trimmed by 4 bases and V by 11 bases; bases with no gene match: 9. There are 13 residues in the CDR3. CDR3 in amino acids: CASKQGASYEQYF. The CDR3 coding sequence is TGTGCCTCCAAACAGGGGGCGAGTTACGAGCAGTACTTC.

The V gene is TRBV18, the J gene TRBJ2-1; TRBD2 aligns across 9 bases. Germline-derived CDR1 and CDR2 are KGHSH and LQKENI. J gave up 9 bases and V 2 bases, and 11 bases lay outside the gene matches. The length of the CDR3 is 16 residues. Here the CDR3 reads CASSPKRTSDSSEQFF. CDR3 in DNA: TGTGCCAGCTCACCAAAAAGGACTAGCGATTCGAGTGAGCAGTTCTTC.

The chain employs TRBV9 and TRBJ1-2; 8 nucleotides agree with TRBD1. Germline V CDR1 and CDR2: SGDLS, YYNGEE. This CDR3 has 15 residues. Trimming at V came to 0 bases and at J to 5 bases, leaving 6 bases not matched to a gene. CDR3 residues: CASSVADREEYGYTF. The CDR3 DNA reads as TGTGCCAGCAGCGTAGCGGACAGGGAGGAGTATGGCTACACCTTC.

In nucleotides, the CDR3 is TGTGCCAGCTCGGGAATTAGCACAGATACGCAGTATTTT. It codes for CASSGISTDTQYF. This sequence joins TRBV9 and TRBJ2-3, with a possible D match to TRBD2 (5 bases). The CDR3 is 13 amino acids. Trimming cost V 7 bases and J 0 bases, with 9 bases left between them. Germline V gene data show CDR1 as SGDLS and CDR2 as YYNGEE.

CDR3 coding DNA: TGTGCCAGTAGTATGAGACAGGGAGCCAATGAGCAGTTCTTC. Encoded protein: CASSMRQGANEQFF. The chain carries TRBV19 and TRBJ2-1; 7 bases line up with TRBD1. Trimming cost V 3 bases and J 6 bases; bases outside gene matches: 5. The germline gives CDR1 LNHDA, CDR2 SQIVND (reference sequence). CDR3 length: 14 amino acids. The entire variable domain, with the rest obtained from reference TRBV19 and TRBJ2-1, is as follows: DGGITQSPKYLFRKEGQNVTLSCEQNLNHDAMYWYRQDPGQGLRLIYYSQIVNDFQKGDIAEGYSVSREKKESFPLTVTSAQKNPTAFYLCASSMRQGANEQFFGPGTRLTVL.

The CDR3 nucleotides are TGTGCCAGCAGTCTTCCGGGACAGGGGGACGAGCAGTACTTC. Translated: CASSLPGQGDEQYF. The chain joins TRBV6-5 to TRBJ2-7, with 11 bases lining up with TRBD1. Germline V gene lookup returns CDR1 MNHEY and CDR2 SVGAGI. With V trimmed by 5 bases and J by 5 bases, 5 bases remained unmatched. This CDR3 is 14 amino acids long.

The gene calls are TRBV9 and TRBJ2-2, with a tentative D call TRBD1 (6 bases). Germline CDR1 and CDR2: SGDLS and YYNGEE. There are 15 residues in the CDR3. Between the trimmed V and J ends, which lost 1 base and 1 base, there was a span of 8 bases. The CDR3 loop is CASSVSTGNTGELFF. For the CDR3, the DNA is TGTGCCAGCAGCGTATCGACAGGGAACACCGGGGAGCTGTTTTTT.

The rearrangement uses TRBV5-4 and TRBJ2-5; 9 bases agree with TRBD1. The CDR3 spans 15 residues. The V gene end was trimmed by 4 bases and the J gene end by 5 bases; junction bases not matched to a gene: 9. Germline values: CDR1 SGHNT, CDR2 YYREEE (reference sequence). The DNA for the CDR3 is TGTGCCAGCAGCGCGGGACAGGGTAGGTCGGAGACCCAGTACTTC. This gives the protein CASSAGQGRSETQYF.

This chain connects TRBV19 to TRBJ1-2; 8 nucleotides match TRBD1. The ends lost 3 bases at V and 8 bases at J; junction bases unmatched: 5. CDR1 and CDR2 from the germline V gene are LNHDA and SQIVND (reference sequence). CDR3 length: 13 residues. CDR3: CASSISQGDGYTF. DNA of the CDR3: TGTGCCAGTAGTATCTCACAGGGGGACGGCTACACCTTC.

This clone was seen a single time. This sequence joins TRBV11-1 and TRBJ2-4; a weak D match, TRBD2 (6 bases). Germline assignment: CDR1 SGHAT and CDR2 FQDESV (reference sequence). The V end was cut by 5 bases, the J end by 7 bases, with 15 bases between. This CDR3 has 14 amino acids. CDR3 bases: TGTGCCAGCAGCCCTAGCGACGGGGCCAACATTCAGTACTTC. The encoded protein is CASSPSDGANIQYF.